One TCR beta chain is described in this entry. Its antigen is still unknown. This specimen comes from a study of cytomegalovirus exposure and HLA in healthy donors. Overall study: An earlier analysis found around 100 million unique TCR beta sequences from about 190 million T cells. Whole-study results and caveats: Later analysis showed most CMV-associated TCR beta chains appearing HLA-restricted. Later, an analysis showed that TCR beta chains associated with HLA were more clonally expanded than others that were equally common. Cytomegalovirus association was assigned to approximately 160 TCR beta chains.

The CDR3 has 14 residues. CDR1 KGHSH and CDR2 LQKENI come from the germline V gene. V was pared by 6 bases and J by 13 bases, with 19 bases between. The PCR was carried out with 60 Vbeta primers and 13 Jbeta primers. Method: immunoSEQ multiplex PCR; TCRdb's copy keeps in-frame clones and lacks some. This sample has about 200,000 clones, with about 83% found just once. The sample comprised PBMCs. The source is a man aged 40-49 years in good health and CMV-seronegative. The J gene is TRBJ1-6, the V gene TRBV18; D possibly corresponds to TRBD1 (6 bases). As DNA, the CDR3 is TGTGCCAGCTCCCGAGGGCAGGGGCTCGATCCCCTCCACTTT. This sequence encodes CASSRGQGLDPLHF.